This TCR beta chain was recorded in a study of Ad26.COV2.S vaccination and SARS-CoV-2 variants. Germline CDR1 reads LGHNA; CDR2 reads YSLEER. V was pared by 0 bases and J by 3 bases, with 4 bases of the junction left unmatched. This CDR3 has 15 amino acids. The treatment denotes: 15 to 20 received Ad26.COV2.S at low or high dose, single or two shots; about five received placebo; per-sample allocation not given. Day 63 following the first vaccine or placebo injection was when the samples were taken. A Boston adult aged 18-55 years was the donor. Generated by immunoSEQ multiplex PCR, the TCRdb table keeps only in-frame clones and is missing some. The sample consists of more than 350,000 clones, 75% to 95% of them appearing once. Study-level points and caveats: Participants given vaccine showed non-spike TCR breadth similar to that of placebo recipients. Possibly, TCR breadth and depth analyses underestimated total T cell responses.

Notes on this clone: What it recognizes is unknown.

The rearrangement links TRBV4-3 to TRBJ2-5, with TRBD1 matching 7 bases. This sequence originates from a person aged 18-60 years who received the Ad26.COV2.S COVID-19 vaccine or a placebo. The specimen was peripheral blood, collected in a trial of Ad26.COV2.S vaccine versus placebo. CDR3 sequence (DNA): TGCGCCAGCAGCCAAGATCTGGGGACAGAAGAGACCCAGTACTTC. It yields the protein CASSQDLGTEETQYF.